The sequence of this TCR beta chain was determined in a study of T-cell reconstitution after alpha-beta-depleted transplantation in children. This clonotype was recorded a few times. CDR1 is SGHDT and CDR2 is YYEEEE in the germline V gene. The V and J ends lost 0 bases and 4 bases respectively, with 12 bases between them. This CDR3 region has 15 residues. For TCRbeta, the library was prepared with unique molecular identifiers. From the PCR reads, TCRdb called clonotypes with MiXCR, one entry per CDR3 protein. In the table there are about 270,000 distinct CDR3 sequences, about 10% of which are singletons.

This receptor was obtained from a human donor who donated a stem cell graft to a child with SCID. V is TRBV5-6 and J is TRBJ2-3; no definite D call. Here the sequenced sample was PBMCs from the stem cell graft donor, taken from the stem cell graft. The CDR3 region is CASSLGVSAADTQYF. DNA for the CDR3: TGTGCCAGCAGCTTGGGGGTGTCGGCTGCAGATACGCAGTATTTT. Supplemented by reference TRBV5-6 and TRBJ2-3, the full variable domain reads DAGVTQSPTHLIKTRGQQVTLRCSPKSGHDTVSWYQQALGQGPQFIFQYYEEEERQRGNFPDRFSGHQFPNYSSELNVNALLLGDSALYLCASSLGVSAADTQYFGPGTRLTVL.